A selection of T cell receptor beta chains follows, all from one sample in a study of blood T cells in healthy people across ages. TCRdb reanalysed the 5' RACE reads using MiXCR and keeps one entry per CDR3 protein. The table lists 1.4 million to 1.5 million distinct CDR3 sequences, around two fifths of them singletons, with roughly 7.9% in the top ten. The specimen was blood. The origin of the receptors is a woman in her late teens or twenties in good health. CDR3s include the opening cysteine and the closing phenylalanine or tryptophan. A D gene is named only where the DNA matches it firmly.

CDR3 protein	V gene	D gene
CASSVKRTGGYGYTF	TRBV6-1	TRBD1
CASSLNEGREEAFF	TRBV5-1	NA
CAISPTGLSGEQYF	TRBV10-3	NA
CASSESGTGLGMNTEAFF	TRBV25-1	TRBD1
CASSDPRGSRSGANVLTF	TRBV2	NA
CASSSHRDYDNEQFF	TRBV7-2	TRBD2
CASSLRGTTGELFF	TRBV27	TRBD2
CSASWGRENEQFF	TRBV20-1	TRBD2
CSAVTGDSTDTQYF	TRBV20-1	TRBD1
CSATGQGEYNEQFF	TRBV20-1	TRBD1
CASSPPVTSGSGEQYF	TRBV18	TRBD2
CSARDNGRLYEQYF	TRBV20-1	NA
CASSNGPQETQYF	TRBV28	NA
CASSLLQGTGETQYF	TRBV4-1	TRBD1
CASSYSGAGTAYEQYF	TRBV6-5	NA
CASSLSLAGSSYNEQFF	TRBV5-1	TRBD2
CSARGAGAAKNIQYF	TRBV20-1	NA
CASSQQERYEQYF	TRBV3-1	NA
CAIHGTGVNTGELFF	TRBV2	NA
CASSSTGGPYTDTQYF	TRBV2	TRBD2
CASSSGTSPIAPFGGEQYF	TRBV27	TRBD2
CASSSDGTSYEQYF	TRBV5-1	NA
CASSPGDGPSYEQYF	TRBV27	NA
CASSLGRSGRAFTDTQYF	TRBV5-1	TRBD2
CSASWGQTDTQYF	TRBV20-1	TRBD1
CAIAAEYQETQYF	TRBV10-3	NA
CASSLTQGSGYTF	TRBV7-3	NA
CASSLGPSGSKEQYF	TRBV7-2	TRBD2
CASSLLRQGSTGELFF	TRBV5-6	TRBD1